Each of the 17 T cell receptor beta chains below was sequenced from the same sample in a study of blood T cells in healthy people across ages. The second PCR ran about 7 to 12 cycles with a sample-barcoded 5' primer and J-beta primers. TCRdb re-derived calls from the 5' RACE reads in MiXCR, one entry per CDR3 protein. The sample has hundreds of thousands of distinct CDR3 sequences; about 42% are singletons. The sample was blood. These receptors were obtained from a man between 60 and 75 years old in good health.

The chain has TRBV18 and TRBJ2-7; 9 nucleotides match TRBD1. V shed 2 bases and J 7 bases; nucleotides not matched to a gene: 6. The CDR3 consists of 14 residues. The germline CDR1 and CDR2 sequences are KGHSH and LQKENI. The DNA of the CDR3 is TGTGCCAGCTCACCAGGGACAGGGCGACAAGAGCAGTACTTC. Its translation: CASSPGTGRQEQYF.

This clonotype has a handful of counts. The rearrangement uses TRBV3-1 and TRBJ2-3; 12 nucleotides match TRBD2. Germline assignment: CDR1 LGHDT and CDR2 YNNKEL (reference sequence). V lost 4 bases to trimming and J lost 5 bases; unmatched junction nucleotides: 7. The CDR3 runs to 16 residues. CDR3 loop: CASSPLAGGPRDTQYF. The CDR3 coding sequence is TGTGCCAGCAGCCCACTAGCGGGGGGCCCTAGAGATACGCAGTATTTT.

The CDR3 region is CSARGHLEWDTEAFF. In nucleotides, the CDR3 is TGCAGTGCTCGGGGACATCTAGAATGGGACACTGAAGCTTTCTTT. The V call is TRBV20-1, the J call TRBJ1-1, with D perhaps TRBD1 (6 bases). The CDR3 spans 15 residues. Between the trimmed V and J ends, which lost 5 bases and 3 bases, there was a span of 19 bases. The germline gives CDR1 DFQATT, CDR2 SNEGSKA (reference sequence).

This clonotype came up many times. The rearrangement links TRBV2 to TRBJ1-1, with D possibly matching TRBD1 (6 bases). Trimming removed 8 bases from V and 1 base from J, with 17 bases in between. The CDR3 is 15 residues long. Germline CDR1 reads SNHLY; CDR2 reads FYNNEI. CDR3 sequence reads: CASQDPGTKNTEAFF. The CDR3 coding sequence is TGTGCCAGCCAAGACCCCGGGACAAAGAACACTGAAGCTTTCTTT.

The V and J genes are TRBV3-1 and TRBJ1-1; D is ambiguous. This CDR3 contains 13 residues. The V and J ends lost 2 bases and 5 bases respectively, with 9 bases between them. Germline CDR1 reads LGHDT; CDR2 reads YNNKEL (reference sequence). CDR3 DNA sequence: TGTGCCAGCAGCCAACGGGTGAGGACTGAAGCTTTCTTT. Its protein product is CASSQRVRTEAFF.

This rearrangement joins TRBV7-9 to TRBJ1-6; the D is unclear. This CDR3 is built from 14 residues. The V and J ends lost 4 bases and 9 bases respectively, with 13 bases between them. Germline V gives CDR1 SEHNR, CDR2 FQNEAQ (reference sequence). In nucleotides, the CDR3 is TGTGCCAGCAGCTCCCACCGCGGTGGTTCACCCCTCCACTTT. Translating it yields CASSSHRGGSPLHF.

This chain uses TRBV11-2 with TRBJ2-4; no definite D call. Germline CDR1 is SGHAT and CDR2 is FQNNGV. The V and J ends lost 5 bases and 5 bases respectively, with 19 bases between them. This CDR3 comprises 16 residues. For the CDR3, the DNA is TGTGCCAGCAGCGCAAGACCAACCAATCGGGAAAACATTCAGTACTTC. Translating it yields CASSARPTNRENIQYF.

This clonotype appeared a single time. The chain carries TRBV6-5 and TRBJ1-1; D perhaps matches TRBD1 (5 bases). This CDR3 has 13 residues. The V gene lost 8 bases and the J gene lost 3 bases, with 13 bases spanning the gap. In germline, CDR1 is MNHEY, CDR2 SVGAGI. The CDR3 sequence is CASLGRPYTEAFF. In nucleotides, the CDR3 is TGTGCCAGCCTGGGACGGCCGTACACTGAAGCTTTCTTT.

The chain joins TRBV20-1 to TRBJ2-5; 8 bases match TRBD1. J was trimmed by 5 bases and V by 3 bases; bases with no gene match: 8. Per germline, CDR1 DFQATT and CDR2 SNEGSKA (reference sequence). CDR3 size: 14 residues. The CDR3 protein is CSARPPGGSETQYF. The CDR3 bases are TGCAGTGCTAGGCCCCCAGGGGGCTCGGAGACCCAGTACTTC.

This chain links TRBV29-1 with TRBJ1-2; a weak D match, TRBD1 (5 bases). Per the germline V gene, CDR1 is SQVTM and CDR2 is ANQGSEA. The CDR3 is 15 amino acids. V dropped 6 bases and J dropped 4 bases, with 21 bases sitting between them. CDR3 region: CSVGRGKRPLYGYTF. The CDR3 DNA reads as TGCAGCGTCGGACGGGGGAAACGGCCTCTCTATGGCTACACCTTC.

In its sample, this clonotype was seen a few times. The DNA for the CDR3 is TGCGCCAGCAGCTCGACCCGGGACAGGGGGGCCACTGAAGCTTTCTTT. Protein sequence: CASSSTRDRGATEAFF. V gene TRBV5-1 combines with J gene TRBJ1-1, with 11 positions matching TRBD1. CDR3 length: 16 residues. Germline V lookup: CDR1 SGHRS, CDR2 YFSETQ. The ends lost 3 bases at V and 4 bases at J; junction bases unmatched: 8.

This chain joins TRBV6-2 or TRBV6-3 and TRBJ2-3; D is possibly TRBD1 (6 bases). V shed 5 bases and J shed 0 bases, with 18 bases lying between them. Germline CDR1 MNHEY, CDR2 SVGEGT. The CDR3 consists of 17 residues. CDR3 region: CASSPYLAGASTDTQYF. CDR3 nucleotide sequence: TGTGCCAGCAGTCCATACCTGGCAGGGGCGAGCACAGATACGCAGTATTTT.

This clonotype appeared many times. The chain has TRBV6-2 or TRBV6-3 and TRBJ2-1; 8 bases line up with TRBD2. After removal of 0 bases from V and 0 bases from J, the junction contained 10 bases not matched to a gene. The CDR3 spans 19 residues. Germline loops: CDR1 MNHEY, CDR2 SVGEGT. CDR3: CASSYSAAGAVSSYNEQFF. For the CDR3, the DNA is TGTGCCAGCAGTTACTCCGCAGCGGGGGCTGTTAGCTCCTACAATGAGCAGTTCTTC.

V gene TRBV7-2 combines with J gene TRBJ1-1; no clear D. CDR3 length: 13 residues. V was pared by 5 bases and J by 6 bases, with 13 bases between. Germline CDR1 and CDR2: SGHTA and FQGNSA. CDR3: CASSPRWSAEAFF. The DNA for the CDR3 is TGTGCCAGCAGCCCCCGTTGGTCGGCTGAAGCTTTCTTT. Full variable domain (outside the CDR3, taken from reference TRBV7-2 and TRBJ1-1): GAGVSQSPSNKVTEKGKDVELRCDPISGHTALYWYRQSLGQGLEFLIYFQGNSAPDKSGLPSDRFSAERTGGSVSTLTIQRTQQEDSAVYLCASSPRWSAEAFFGQGTRLTVV.

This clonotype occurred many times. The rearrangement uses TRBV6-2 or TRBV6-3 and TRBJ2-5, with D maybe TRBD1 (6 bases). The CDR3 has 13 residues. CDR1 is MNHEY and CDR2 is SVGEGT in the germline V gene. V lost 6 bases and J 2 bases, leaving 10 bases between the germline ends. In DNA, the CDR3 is TGTGCCAGCAGACAAGGGGGTCAAGAGACCCAGTACTTC. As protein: CASRQGGQETQYF.

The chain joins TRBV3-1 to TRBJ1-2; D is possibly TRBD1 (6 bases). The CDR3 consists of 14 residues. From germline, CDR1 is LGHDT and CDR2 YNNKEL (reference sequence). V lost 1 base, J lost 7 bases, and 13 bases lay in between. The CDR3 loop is CASSQGSGALGYTF. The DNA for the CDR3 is TGTGCCAGCAGCCAAGGGTCGGGGGCGCTTGGCTACACCTTC.

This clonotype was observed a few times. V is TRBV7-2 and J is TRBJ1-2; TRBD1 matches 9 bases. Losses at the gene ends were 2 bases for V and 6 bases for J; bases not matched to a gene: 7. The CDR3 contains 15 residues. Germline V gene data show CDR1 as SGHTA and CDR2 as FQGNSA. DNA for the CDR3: TGTGCCAGCAGCTTACAGTTTACAGGGGGCGATGGCTACACCTTC. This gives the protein CASSLQFTGGDGYTF.